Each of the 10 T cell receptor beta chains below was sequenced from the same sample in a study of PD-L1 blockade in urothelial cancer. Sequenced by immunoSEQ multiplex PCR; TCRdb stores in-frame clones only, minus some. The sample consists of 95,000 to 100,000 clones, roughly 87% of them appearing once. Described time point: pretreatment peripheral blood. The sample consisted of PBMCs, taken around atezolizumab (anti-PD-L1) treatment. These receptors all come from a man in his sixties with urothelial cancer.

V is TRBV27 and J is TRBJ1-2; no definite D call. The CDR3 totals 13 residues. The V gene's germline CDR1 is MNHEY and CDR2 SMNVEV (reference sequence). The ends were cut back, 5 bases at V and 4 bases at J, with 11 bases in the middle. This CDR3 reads CASSHDIVYGYTF. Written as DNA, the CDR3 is TGTGCCAGCAGTCACGACATCGTCTATGGCTACACCTTC.

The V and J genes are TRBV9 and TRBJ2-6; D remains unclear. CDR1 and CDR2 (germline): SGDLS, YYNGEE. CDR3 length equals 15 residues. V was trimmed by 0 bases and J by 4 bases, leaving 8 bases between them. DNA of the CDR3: TGTGCCAGCAGCGTAGGGCCAGTGGGGGCCAACGTCCTGACTTTC. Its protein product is CASSVGPVGANVLTF.

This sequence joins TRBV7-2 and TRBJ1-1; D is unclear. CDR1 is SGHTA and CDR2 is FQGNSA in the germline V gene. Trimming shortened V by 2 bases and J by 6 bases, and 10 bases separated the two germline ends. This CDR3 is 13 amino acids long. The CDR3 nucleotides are TGTGCCAGCAGCTTAAGGGAGCGGGCTGAAGCTTTCTTT. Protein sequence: CASSLRERAEAFF. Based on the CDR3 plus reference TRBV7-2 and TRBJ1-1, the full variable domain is GAGVSQSPSNKVTEKGKDVELRCDPISGHTALYWYRQSLGQGLEFLIYFQGNSAPDKSGLPSDRFSAERTGGSVSTLTIQRTQQEDSAVYLCASSLRERAEAFFGQGTRLTVV.

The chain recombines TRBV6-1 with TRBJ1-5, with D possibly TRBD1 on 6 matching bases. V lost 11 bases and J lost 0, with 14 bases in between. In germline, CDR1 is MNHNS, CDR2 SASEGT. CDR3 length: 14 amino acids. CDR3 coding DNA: TGTGCCGGGGGGGCTCGACCTAGCAATCAGCCCCAGCATTTT. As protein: CAGGARPSNQPQHF.

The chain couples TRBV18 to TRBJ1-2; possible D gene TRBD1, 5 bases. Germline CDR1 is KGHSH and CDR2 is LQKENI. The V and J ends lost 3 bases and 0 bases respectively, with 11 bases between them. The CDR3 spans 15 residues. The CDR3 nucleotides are TGTGCCAGCTCACCTTCCGTGACAGCTAACTATGGCTACACCTTC. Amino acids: CASSPSVTANYGYTF.

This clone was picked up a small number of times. The CDR3 reads CASSELQGVGEQYF. CDR3 DNA sequence: TGTGCCAGCAGTGAACTGCAGGGGGTCGGCGAGCAGTACTTC. The chain joins TRBV9 to TRBJ2-7, with 7 bases fitting TRBD1. CDR1 and CDR2 from the germline V gene are SGDLS and YYNGEE. After removal of 5 bases from V and 6 bases from J, the junction contained 11 bases not matched to a gene. The CDR3 runs to 14 residues.

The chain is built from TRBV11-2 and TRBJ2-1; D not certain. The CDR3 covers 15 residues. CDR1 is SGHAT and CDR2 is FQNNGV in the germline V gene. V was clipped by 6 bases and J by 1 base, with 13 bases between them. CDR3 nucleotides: TGTGCCAGCAGTCTACAGAGCCGTTCCTACAATGAGCAGTTCTTC. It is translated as CASSLQSRSYNEQFF.

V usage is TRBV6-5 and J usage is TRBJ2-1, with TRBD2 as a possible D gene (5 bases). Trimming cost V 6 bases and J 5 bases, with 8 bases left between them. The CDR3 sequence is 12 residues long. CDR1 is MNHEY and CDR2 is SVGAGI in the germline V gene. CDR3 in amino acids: CASRRANNEQFF. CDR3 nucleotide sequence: TGTGCCAGCAGGCGGGCGAACAATGAGCAGTTCTTC.

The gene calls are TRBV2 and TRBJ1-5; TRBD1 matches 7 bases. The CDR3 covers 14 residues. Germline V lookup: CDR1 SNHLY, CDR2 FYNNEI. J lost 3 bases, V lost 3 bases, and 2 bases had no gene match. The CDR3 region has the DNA TGTGCCAGCAGTGAGACAGGGAACAATCAGCCCCAGCATTTT. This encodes CASSETGNNQPQHF.

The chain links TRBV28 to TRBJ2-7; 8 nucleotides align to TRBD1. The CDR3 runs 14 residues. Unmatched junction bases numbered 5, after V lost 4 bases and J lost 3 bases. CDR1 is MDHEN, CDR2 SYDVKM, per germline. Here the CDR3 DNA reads TGTGCCAGCAGTTCGACAGGGGTCGGCTACGAGCAGTACTTC. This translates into CASSSTGVGYEQYF.